This TCR beta chain was observed in a study of OX40 agonist ivuxolimab in advanced cancers. For the study at large: Dose-escalation patients' cancers were hepatocellular carcinoma, melanoma, renal cell or head and neck cancer.

Assay: immunoSEQ multiplex PCR; the TCRdb copy retains only in-frame clones and omits some. The sample includes 40,000 to 60,000 clones, 80% to 90% of them seen just once. The germline CDR1 and CDR2 sequences are SNHLY and FYNNEI. J was trimmed by 2 bases and V by 5 bases; bases with no gene match: 5. The CDR3 is made up of 15 amino acids. Concerning this clone: What it binds is unknown.

General study results and limits: Undetermined was the antigen specificity of the expanded peripheral T cells.

The chain couples TRBV2 to TRBJ1-5; 8 positions match TRBD1. The clonotype was recovered from an adult with an advanced solid tumor such as melanoma, head and neck, liver or kidney cancer. Here the sequenced sample was CD4+ or CD8+ T cells sorted from blood, taken in a trial of the OX40 agonist ivuxolimab. The CDR3 DNA is TGTGCCAGCAGTATAGACAGGGGAGGCAATCAGCCCCAGCATTTT. It codes for CASSIDRGGNQPQHF.